This entry lists 20 T cell receptor beta chains sequenced from one sample in a study of beta chain features in type 1 diabetes. Isolated RNA was reverse transcribed in full, so expressed TCRB transcripts were sequenced. Some clones are missing from TCRdb's copy, which holds only in-frame ones; the method was immunoSEQ multiplex PCR. The table lists more than 100,000 clones, roughly 10% of them singletons. No cognate antigen is known for these TCRs. Points from the study as a whole: Shortening of TCRB CDR3s, moderate but significant, appeared in all four CD4+ subsets of Type 1 diabetes patients.

The sequencing input was central memory CD4+ T cells from blood. The receptor set was obtained from a man aged 25 to 40 with type 1 diabetes.

This chain links TRBV2 with TRBJ1-1; no reliable D call. Germline lookup yields CDR1 SNHLY and CDR2 FYNNEI. With 11 bases removed from V and 0 bases from J, the gap between germline ends came to 13 bases. The CDR3 is made up of 13 amino acids. CDR3 sequence reads: CAGVLSVNTEAFF. The CDR3 DNA reads as TGTGCCGGAGTACTCTCAGTGAACACTGAAGCTTTCTTT.

V is TRBV5-6 and J is TRBJ1-6, with D possibly matching TRBD1 (6 bases). The CDR3 length is 16 residues. The germline V gene has CDR1 SGHDT and CDR2 YYEEEE. Trimming took off 2 bases at V and 5 bases at J, with 14 bases between the two ends. CDR3 residues: CASSFVQGSNNSPLHF. Here the CDR3 DNA reads TGTGCCAGCAGCTTCGTACAGGGATCAAATAATTCACCCCTCCACTTT.

The chain joins TRBV5-1 to TRBJ1-6; 9 bases fit TRBD1. The CDR3 consists of 17 residues. Trimming took 2 bases from V and 3 from J; bases not matched to a gene: 6. Germline CDR1 and CDR2: SGHRS and YFSETQ. The CDR3: CASSFSDRGHYNSPLHF. As DNA, the CDR3 is TGCGCCAGCAGCTTCTCGGACAGGGGCCACTATAATTCACCCCTCCACTTT.

This clone was seen many times. This rearrangement joins TRBV28 to TRBJ2-7; TRBD1 aligns across 7 bases. The CDR3 covers 14 residues. Looked up from germline, CDR1 is MDHEN and CDR2 is SYDVKM. The J segment lost 0 bases and the V segment lost 4 bases, leaving 3 bases of the junction unmatched. The CDR3 DNA sequence: TGTGCCAGCAGTTCCGGACAGGCCTCCTACGAGCAGTACTTC. Residues: CASSSGQASYEQYF. The full variable domain, with the rest looked up from reference TRBV28 and TRBJ2-7, is DVKVTQSSRYLVKRTGEKVFLECVQDMDHENMFWYRQDPGLGLRLIYFSYDVKMKEKGDIPEGYSVSREKKERFSLILESASTNQTSMYLCASSSGQASYEQYFGPGTRLTVT.

This clone has only a few counts. The gene calls are TRBV30 and TRBJ2-5; the match to TRBD2 covers 10 bases. This CDR3 comprises 15 residues. V was pared by 3 bases and J by 4 bases, with 8 bases of the junction left unmatched. CDR1 and CDR2 from the germline V gene are GTSNPN and SVGIG (reference sequence). CDR3 amino acids: CAWSLLSGGAETQYF. CDR3 coding DNA: TGTGCCTGGAGCCTACTGAGCGGGGGGGCAGAGACCCAGTACTTC.

This clone has only a few counts. V usage is TRBV7-8 and J usage is TRBJ2-7, with TRBD2 matching 7 bases. CDR3 length: 15 amino acids. V trimming: 6 bases; J trimming: 2 bases; junction bases outside the gene matches: 10. Germline CDR1 and CDR2: SGHVS and FQNEAQ. CDR3 DNA sequence: TGTGCCAGCAGGAGTCCGGGACTACCACCCTACGAGCAGTACTTC. It codes for CASRSPGLPPYEQYF.

The chain uses TRBV19 and TRBJ2-3; 9 nucleotides line up with TRBD1. J lost 4 bases, V lost 5 bases, and 4 bases had no gene match. The CDR3 length is 14 residues. The germline V gene encodes CDR1 LNHDA and CDR2 SQIVND (reference sequence). Here the CDR3 reads CASSPWTGADTQYF. The CDR3 DNA is TGTGCCAGTAGTCCTTGGACAGGGGCAGATACGCAGTATTTT.

The rearrangement links TRBV4-1 to TRBJ2-5; possible D gene TRBD2, 7 bases. Looked up from germline, CDR1 is MGHRA and CDR2 is YSYEKL. This CDR3 is built from 16 residues. V was trimmed by 0 bases and J by 7 bases, leaving 18 bases between them. DNA for the CDR3: TGCGCCAGCAGCCAAGAATCGCGGGGGCATACAGGGACCCAGTACTTC. As protein: CASSQESRGHTGTQYF.

For the CDR3, the DNA is TGTGCCACCAAGACTATCAGTTCACCCCTCCACTTT. Protein sequence: CATKTISSPLHF. This rearrangement joins TRBV10-3 to TRBJ1-6; D is unclear. With 10 bases removed from V and 9 bases from J, the gap between germline ends came to 13 bases. Germline CDR1 reads ENHRY; CDR2 reads SYGVKD. This CDR3 has 12 residues.

This clone occurred a few times. V and J are TRBV28 and TRBJ2-1; TRBD1 is a possible D gene (7 bases). V was cut by 2 bases and J by 2 bases, with 10 bases left in between. The V gene's germline CDR1 is MDHEN and CDR2 SYDVKM. The CDR3 is made up of 15 amino acids. CDR3 sequence: CASSLGGGAYNEQFF. CDR3 DNA: TGTGCCAGCAGTTTAGGAGGGGGCGCCTACAATGAGCAGTTCTTC.

This chain uses TRBV2 with TRBJ1-2, with 7 bases identical to TRBD1. This CDR3 region has 16 residues. Germline V gene sequence: CDR1 SNHLY, CDR2 FYNNEI. The V and J ends lost 3 bases and 0 bases, in that order; junction bases with no gene match: 7. For the CDR3, the DNA is TGTGCCAGCAGTGAGTCGGGACAGCCCACTAACTATGGCTACACCTTC. This gives the protein CASSESGQPTNYGYTF.

The V and J genes are TRBV7-3 and TRBJ2-5; no reliable D call. Germline lookup yields CDR1 SGHTA and CDR2 FQGTGA. The CDR3 is 14 residues long. The V end lost 6 bases, the J end lost 4 bases, and 15 bases lay between the germline ends. Here the CDR3 DNA reads TGTGCCAGCAGGTCCCCCTCCGGTACAGAGACCCAGTACTTC. Translating it yields CASRSPSGTETQYF.

This clone was counted many times. The J gene is TRBJ2-3, the V gene TRBV15; possible D gene TRBD2, 5 bases. There are 15 residues in the CDR3. Germline CDR1 is LNHNV and CDR2 is YYDKDF (reference sequence). Between the trimmed V and J ends, which lost 0 bases and 2 bases, there was a span of 9 bases. In DNA, the CDR3 is TGTGCCACCAGCAGAGATCAAGCGGACACAGATACGCAGTATTTT. Its protein is CATSRDQADTDTQYF.

In its sample, this clone was seen a few times. The CDR3 is CASSFAGTFPGNEQFF. The CDR3 coding sequence is TGTGCCAGCAGTTTCGCCGGGACTTTCCCCGGGAATGAGCAGTTCTTC. The chain carries TRBV6-5 and TRBJ2-1; D is possibly TRBD2 (6 bases). CDR1 MNHEY and CDR2 SVGAGI come from the germline V gene. The CDR3 consists of 16 residues. With 4 bases removed from V and 7 bases from J, the gap between germline ends came to 20 bases.

The genes are TRBV4-2 and TRBJ2-1; 7 positions agree with TRBD2. Losses at the gene ends were 3 bases for V and 6 bases for J; bases not matched to a gene: 14. The CDR3 is made up of 17 amino acids. Germline CDR1 LGHNA, CDR2 YNFKEQ. The CDR3 sequence: CASSHAGGWSGPNEQFF. The CDR3 DNA is TGTGCCAGCAGCCACGCCGGGGGGTGGTCTGGGCCCAATGAGCAGTTCTTC.

V gene TRBV7-2 combines with J gene TRBJ2-4; 7 bases line up with TRBD1. This CDR3 spans 12 amino acids. CDR1 and CDR2 from the germline V gene are SGHTA and FQGNSA. Trimming removed 4 bases from V and 14 bases from J; junction bases left unmatched: 8. CDR3 residues: CASSSPDRSKYF. The CDR3 DNA follows: TGTGCCAGCAGCTCTCCGGACAGGTCGAAGTACTTC.

This clone was counted between two and nine times. V usage is TRBV18 and J usage is TRBJ2-5, with a weak D call TRBD2 (6 bases). The CDR3 is made up of 14 amino acids. V was clipped by 6 bases and J by 0 bases, with 11 bases between them. CDR1 is KGHSH and CDR2 is LQKENI in the germline V gene. The CDR3 loop is CASSSGRDQETQYF. CDR3 DNA: TGTGCCAGCTCTAGCGGCAGGGACCAAGAGACCCAGTACTTC.

This clone was seen at least ten times. V usage is TRBV9 and J usage is TRBJ1-2; D is uncertain. The CDR3 consists of 13 residues. The germline V and J ends were trimmed by 4 bases and 7 bases, with 14 bases remaining between them. The germline gives CDR1 SGDLS, CDR2 YYNGEE. The CDR3 loop is CASSPTGFGGYTF. In nucleotides, the CDR3 is TGTGCCAGCAGCCCTACCGGGTTTGGTGGCTACACCTTC.

This clone was recorded a few times. V usage is TRBV15 and J usage is TRBJ2-3, with D unresolved. Germline CDR1 and CDR2: LNHNV and YYDKDF (reference sequence). V lost 2 bases and J 1 base, leaving 4 bases between the germline ends. The CDR3 spans 13 residues. The chain's CDR3 is CATSRQGTDTQYF. DNA for the CDR3: TGTGCCACCAGCAGACAGGGCACAGATACGCAGTATTTT.

A few counts support this clone. J is TRBJ1-5 and V is TRBV9; 8 bases are shared with TRBD1. V lost 3 bases, J lost 3 bases, and 5 bases stayed unmatched. CDR1 is SGDLS and CDR2 is YYNGEE in the germline V gene. The length of the CDR3 is 15 residues. In DNA form, the CDR3 reads TGTGCCAGCAGCGCGACAGGGGCTAACAATCAGCCCCAGCATTTT. Translating it yields CASSATGANNQPQHF.